This is a list of T cell receptor beta chains from one sample in a study of T-cell reconstitution after alpha-beta-depleted transplantation in children. TCRdb processed the PCR reads anew with MiXCR; each CDR3 protein has one entry. Of approximately 630,000 distinct CDR3 sequences detected, under 15% appear once; the ten largest clones hold around 0.79%. This sample comprised PBMCs, obtained before TCRalphabeta/CD19-depleted stem cell transplant. The receptors here all came from a girl aged 2-9 years with congenital amegakaryocytic thrombocytopenia, due to receive a stem cell transplant. Each CDR3 is given with its conserved first and last residue. D genes are given only for firm matches. The listing skips clone size in some rows; elsewhere it reads once, few, many or a size class.

clone size | D gene | J gene | V gene | CDR3 DNA | CDR3 protein
few | NA | TRBJ2-5 | TRBV5-6 | TGTGCCAGCATTGGGACTCTGCAAGAGACCCAGTACTTC | CASIGTLQETQYF
few | TRBD2 | TRBJ2-1 | TRBV11-2 | TGTGCCAGCACCCTAATCGGGCTAGCGGCCTTAGTACGCTCGGATGAGCAGTTCTTC | CASTLIGLAALVRSDEQFF
few | TRBD2 | TRBJ2-3 | TRBV10-3 | TGTGCCATTTCCGCCGGTGGTAGCGGGGCAAACACAGATACGCAGTATTTT | CAISAGGSGANTDTQYF
many | TRBD1 | TRBJ1-6 | TRBV20-1 | TGCAGTGCTAGAGATAAGACAGGGACAGGTGGAGGTTCACCCCTCCACTTT | CSARDKTGTGGGSPLHF
few | NA | TRBJ2-1 | TRBV12-3/TRBV12-4 | TGTGCCAGCAGTTCGCGGCTGGGGGCCAATGAGCAGTTCTTC | CASSSRLGANEQFF
many | NA | TRBJ1-5 | TRBV5-1 | TGTGCCAGCAGCCTGACCAGCAATCAGCCCCAGCATTTT | CASSLTSNQPQHF
NA | TRBD1 | TRBJ2-3 | TRBV5-1 | TGCGCCAGCAGCCGGGACAGGTCACCCACAGATACGCAGTATTTT | CASSRDRSPTDTQYF
NA | NA | TRBJ2-3 | TRBV5-1 | TGCGCCAGCAGCTTGGATCCTATCACTAGCACAGATACGCAGTATTTT | CASSLDPITSTDTQYF
many | TRBD1 | TRBJ1-1 | TRBV4-2 | TGTGCCAGCAGCCAGGGGACAGCCATGAACACTGAAGCTTTCTTT | CASSQGTAMNTEAFF
many | NA | TRBJ1-6 | TRBV10-3 | TGTGCCATCAGTGATGAGGATTCCTATAATTCACCCCTCCACTTT | CAISDEDSYNSPLHF
many | TRBD1 | TRBJ2-2 | TRBV29-1 | TGCAGCGTCCATGACAGGGAAAGCGGGGAGCTGTTTTTT | CSVHDRESGELFF
few | NA | TRBJ2-2 | TRBV5-1 | TGCGCCAGCACCCCAAAAAACCAGATCACCGGGGAGCTGTTTTTT | CASTPKNQITGELFF
many | TRBD2 | TRBJ2-1 | TRBV5-1 | TGCGCCAGCAGCTTATGGACTAGCGGGGTTTACAATGAGCAGTTCTTC | CASSLWTSGVYNEQFF
many | NA | TRBJ2-5 | TRBV7-8 | TGTGCCAGCAGCTTGGGAGCGTTCCAAGAGACCCAGTACTTC | CASSLGAFQETQYF
NA | TRBD2 | TRBJ2-1 | TRBV12-3/TRBV12-4 | TGTGCCAGCACCCTGCTAGCGGGAGGCTACAATGAGCAGTTCTTC | CASTLLAGGYNEQFF
many | TRBD2 | TRBJ2-3 | TRBV7-6 | TGTGCCAGCAGCTTATGGGCTAGCGGGACCTCTAGCACAGATACGCAGTATTTT | CASSLWASGTSSTDTQYF
NA | TRBD1 | TRBJ1-2 | TRBV27 | TGTGCCAGCAGTTCTGGAGGGGGCTTCTATGGCTACACCTTC | CASSSGGGFYGYTF
many | NA | TRBJ2-7 | TRBV12-3/TRBV12-4 | TGTGCCAGCAGTTTAGTGGACGAGCAGTACTTC | CASSLVDEQYF
few | NA | TRBJ2-3 | TRBV7-9 | TGTGCCAGCACCAACCAACCGGGGCCTTACACAGATACGCAGTATTTT | CASTNQPGPYTDTQYF
few | NA | TRBJ1-6 | TRBV20-1 | TGCAGTGCTACCAGGGAGGAGAATTCACCCCTCCACTTT | CSATREENSPLHF
NA | NA | TRBJ2-5 | TRBV3-1 | TGTGCCTCCTGCCAAGATCGGCGCAGGGGATTGAGAGAGACCCAGTACTTC | CASCQDRRRGLRETQYF
NA | TRBD1 | TRBJ1-5 | TRBV7-8 | TGTGCCAGCAGCTTAGAGTTAATGACAGGGGGCCATCAGCCCCAGCATTTT | CASSLELMTGGHQPQHF
many | TRBD1 | TRBJ1-5 | TRBV6-5 | TGTGCCAGCAGTTTGACAGGGGAAGCTGGTTTTCAGCCCCAGCATTTT | CASSLTGEAGFQPQHF
NA | TRBD1 | TRBJ2-2 | TRBV7-3 | TGTGCCAGCAGCTGGACAGGGGACGGGGAGCTGTTTTTT | CASSWTGDGELFF
NA | NA | TRBJ1-6 | TRBV4-1 | TGCGCCAGCAGCCAAGGGCCAGGGAATTCACCCCTCCACTTT | CASSQGPGNSPLHF
few | NA | TRBJ1-1 | TRBV6-5 | TGTGCCAGCAGTTACTCGAGGGGGTGGAACACTGAAGCTTTCTTT | CASSYSRGWNTEAFF
NA | TRBD2 | TRBJ2-7 | TRBV19 | TGTGCCAGTAGTGAAGCGGGAGGCATCTCCTACGAGCAGTACTTC | CASSEAGGISYEQYF
NA | NA | TRBJ2-3 | TRBV5-1 | TGCGCCCACGGGCTAGCGCGAGGGCCTAGCACAGATACGCAGTATTTT | CAHGLARGPSTDTQYF
many | NA | TRBJ2-1 | TRBV7-9 | TGTGCCAGCAGCTTATGGACTTTCAATGAGCAGTTCTTC | CASSLWTFNEQFF
many | NA | TRBJ1-3 | TRBV12-3/TRBV12-4 | TGTGCCAGCAGTATAACCTACGACCCCCGCTCTGGAAACACCATATATTTT | CASSITYDPRSGNTIYF
many | NA | TRBJ1-1 | TRBV20-1 | TGCAGTGCTAGGGTTACAGGGTTGACGAACACTGAAGCTTTCTTT | CSARVTGLTNTEAFF
many | NA | TRBJ2-7 | TRBV20-1 | TGCAGTGTTGACCCCGAAGTGAGTGCCTACGAGCAGTACTTC | CSVDPEVSAYEQYF
few | TRBD2 | TRBJ2-3 | TRBV29-1 | TGCAGCGTTGAAGATACGTCTAGCGGGAGAGATTCGGATACGCAGTATTTT | CSVEDTSSGRDSDTQYF
NA | TRBD2 | TRBJ2-1 | TRBV5-1 | TGCGCCAGCAGTAAGGAGGCTAGCGGGATAGCAATTGGGTCCTCCTACAATGAGCAGTTCTTC | CASSKEASGIAIGSSYNEQFF
many | TRBD1 | TRBJ2-3 | TRBV12-3/TRBV12-4 | TGTGCCAGCAGTGGAACAGGGGGCACAGATACGCAGTATTTT | CASSGTGGTDTQYF
many | TRBD2 | TRBJ2-3 | TRBV7-8 | TGTGCCAGCAGCGCTTCGGCTAGCGGATACACAGATACGCAGTATTTT | CASSASASGYTDTQYF
NA | TRBD2 | TRBJ2-1 | TRBV27 | TGTGCCAGCAGTTTATCGGTCTTGACTAGCGGGTATCTCCGATTCTTC | CASSLSVLTSGYLRFF
few | NA | TRBJ1-5 | TRBV20-1 | TGCAGTATCCCAGTTTTAGGCGATCAGCCCCAGCATTTT | CSIPVLGDQPQHF
few | NA | TRBJ1-5 | TRBV19 | TGTGCCAGTAGTTTTTGGACGACCGATCAGCCCCAGCATTTT | CASSFWTTDQPQHF
few | NA | TRBJ2-7 | TRBV5-1 | TGCGCCAGCAGTGTACAGGGACCTGGGAACTACGAGCAGTACTTC | CASSVQGPGNYEQYF
many | TRBD1 | TRBJ1-5 | TRBV7-2 | TGTGCCAGCAGCTTAGTTGGGACAGTCCACCAGCCCCAGCATTTT | CASSLVGTVHQPQHF
few | NA | TRBJ2-3 | TRBV11-1 | TGTGCCAGCAGCTTACCAACAGGAGGTGCGACTCTGGCTTCGGGCACAGATACGCAGTATTTT | CASSLPTGGATLASGTDTQYF
NA | NA | TRBJ2-7 | TRBV28 | TGTGCCAGTATGGACGGATTCTCCTACGAGCAGTACTTC | CASMDGFSYEQYF
few | TRBD2 | TRBJ2-1 | TRBV5-1 | TGCGCCAGCGGGACTAGCTCCACCTACAATGAGCAGTTCTTC | CASGTSSTYNEQFF
NA | TRBD1 | TRBJ2-3 | TRBV3-1 | TGTGCCAGCAGCCATCCGGGACAGGGGCTTCGGACAGATACGCAGTATTTT | CASSHPGQGLRTDTQYF
many | TRBD2 | TRBJ2-3 | TRBV5-1 | TGCGCCAGCAGCTTGGGGCTAGCGGCTGCAGATACGCAGTATTTT | CASSLGLAAADTQYF
many | TRBD1 | TRBJ1-2 | TRBV20-1 | TGCAGTGCTAGAGATAGACAGGGTAATGGCTACACCTTC | CSARDRQGNGYTF